Presented here are 29 T cell receptor beta chains from one specimen sequenced in a study of blood T cell repertoires in COVID-19. Method: immunoSEQ multiplex PCR; TCRdb's copy keeps in-frame clones and lacks some. The sample carries 200,000 to 250,000 clones, about 87% recorded once. The sequenced sample was peripheral blood. These receptors came from a man between 60 and 75 years old who had recovered from COVID-19.

The genes are TRBV14 and TRBJ1-2; the D gene is possibly TRBD1 (5 bases). The CDR3 runs 12 residues. The germline V gene encodes CDR1 SGHDN and CDR2 FVKESK. Trimming removed 3 bases at V and 10 bases at J, with 12 bases between. CDR3: CASSHGALAYTF. The CDR3 region has the DNA TGTGCCAGCAGCCATGGGGCGCTGGCCTACACCTTC.

The chain uses TRBV6-2 or TRBV6-3 and TRBJ1-2, with 7 bases identical to TRBD1. This CDR3 has 13 amino acids. Looked up from germline, CDR1 is MNHEY and CDR2 is SVGEGT. Germline trimming cut 5 bases from V and 4 bases from J; bases unmatched to any gene: 4. CDR3 residues: CASSLQGTYGYTF. Here the CDR3 DNA reads TGTGCCAGCAGTCTACAGGGGACCTATGGCTACACCTTC.

The chain links TRBV6-1 to TRBJ1-2; the D is unclear. Germline V gives CDR1 MNHNS, CDR2 SASEGT. The CDR3 sequence is 13 residues long. Between the trimmed V and J ends, which lost 2 bases and 7 bases, there was a span of 11 bases. CDR3 protein: CASSEYEGLGYTF. The DNA for the CDR3 is TGTGCCAGCAGTGAATACGAGGGCCTTGGCTACACCTTC.

The DNA of the CDR3 is TGTGCCAGCAGCTTAGACCCCCGAGGAGGGGCCAACGTCCTGACTTTC. It is translated as CASSLDPRGGANVLTF. The J gene is TRBJ2-6, the V gene TRBV11-2; D remains ambiguous. V shed 0 bases and J shed 4 bases, with 10 bases lying between them. Germline loops: CDR1 SGHAT, CDR2 FQNNGV. CDR3 length equals 16 residues.

This clone was observed a few times. This sequence joins TRBV5-6 and TRBJ1-1; perhaps TRBD1 as D (5 bases). V lost 0 bases to trimming and J lost 5 bases, with 11 bases between them. This CDR3 is built from 14 residues. Germline CDR1 reads SGHDT; CDR2 reads YYEEEE. CDR3 loop: CASSLANRGTEAFF. The CDR3 region has the DNA TGTGCCAGCAGCTTGGCCAACCGGGGGACTGAAGCTTTCTTT.

The gene calls are TRBV6-1 and TRBJ1-5; D perhaps matches TRBD1 (6 bases). Per the germline V gene, CDR1 is MNHNS and CDR2 is SASEGT. The V end lost 5 bases, the J end lost 6 bases, and 11 bases lay between the germline ends. The CDR3 sequence is 13 residues long. In nucleotides, the CDR3 is TGTGCCAGCAGTTCACAGGGCCCTCAGCCCCAGCATTTT. It specifies CASSSQGPQPQHF.

This clone has at least ten counts. This rearrangement joins TRBV6-1 to TRBJ1-6; a possible D gene is TRBD1 (5 bases). The germline V gene encodes CDR1 MNHNS and CDR2 SASEGT. The CDR3 spans 14 residues. The V gene lost 3 bases and the J gene lost 8 bases, with 11 bases spanning the gap. The CDR3 DNA is TGTGCCAGCAGTGAGGCATGGGGGGATTCACCCCTCCACTTT. Translation: CASSEAWGDSPLHF.

This clone was seen only once. Different DNA sequences within this sample yield the same CDR3. V is TRBV27 and J is TRBJ2-5; 14 positions match TRBD2. With V trimmed by 5 bases and J by 5 bases, 4 bases remained unmatched. The germline V gene has CDR1 MNHEY and CDR2 SMNVEV (reference sequence). This CDR3 spans 15 amino acids. As DNA, the CDR3 is TGTGCCAGCAGTCCAAGACTAGCGGGGGGGGAGACCCAGTACTTC. Translated, it gives CASSPRLAGGETQYF.

The rearrangement links TRBV7-2 to TRBJ1-1, with 12 bases identical to TRBD1. The CDR3 has 13 residues. Germline loops: CDR1 SGHTA, CDR2 FQGNSA. J was trimmed by 14 bases and V by 3 bases; bases with no gene match: 7. This chain's CDR3 is CASSFPGTGGLFF. CDR3 nucleotides: TGTGCCAGCAGCTTTCCCGGGACAGGGGGCTTATTCTTT.

The V call is TRBV19, the J call TRBJ1-5, with D tentatively TRBD1 (5 bases). The V end was cut by 7 bases, the J end by 3 bases, with 7 bases between. Germline assignment: CDR1 LNHDA and CDR2 SQIVND (reference sequence). CDR3 length: 12 residues. CDR3: CASIGDNQPQHF. The CDR3 coding sequence is TGTGCCAGTATAGGGGACAATCAGCCCCAGCATTTT.

The chain uses TRBV19 and TRBJ1-4, with a weak D call TRBD1 (5 bases). Trimming removed 6 bases at V and 8 bases at J, with 16 bases between. The germline gives CDR1 LNHDA, CDR2 SQIVND (reference sequence). CDR3 size: 14 residues. The CDR3 loop is CASRLRVVGEKLFF. DNA of the CDR3: TGTGCCAGTAGGCTCAGGGTGGTTGGCGAAAAACTGTTTTTT.

The genes are TRBV6-5 and TRBJ2-5, with 7 bases matching TRBD2. CDR3 length: 13 residues. Germline lookup yields CDR1 MNHEY and CDR2 SVGAGI. J lost 7 bases, V lost 2 bases, and 4 bases had no gene match. In DNA form, the CDR3 reads TGTGCCAGCAGTTACGGGGGGGAAGGGACCCAGTACTTC. Translated: CASSYGGEGTQYF.

The chain links TRBV28 to TRBJ1-2; D not resolved. The CDR3 has 16 amino acids. Germline V gene sequence: CDR1 MDHEN, CDR2 SYDVKM. V lost 8 bases and J lost 2, with 21 bases in between. CDR3 sequence: CASHGVDGVRNYGYTF. DNA for the CDR3: TGTGCCAGCCACGGAGTCGACGGGGTAAGGAACTATGGCTACACCTTC.

This chain links TRBV23-1 with TRBJ1-6; 10 positions match TRBD1. TRBV23-1 is classed as an ORF, of uncertain function. The CDR3 totals 17 residues. The trim removed 0 bases at V and 10 bases at J, leaving 9 bases unmatched. CDR3 coding DNA: TGCGCCAGCAGTCAATCGGGAGGGACAGGGGCAGGATCACCCCTCCACTTT. Translated, it gives CASSQSGGTGAGSPLHF.

V gene TRBV13 combines with J gene TRBJ1-3, with D uncertain. Germline V gene lookup returns CDR1 PRHDT and CDR2 FYEKMQ (reference sequence). The CDR3 runs 12 residues. Trimming took off 4 bases at V and 3 bases at J, with 4 bases between the two ends. The CDR3 sequence is CASSSIGNTIYF. The CDR3 DNA reads TGTGCCAGCAGCTCAATTGGAAACACCATATATTTT.

The V call is TRBV7-9, the J call TRBJ2-5, with TRBD2 matching over 8 bases. Trimming cost V 5 bases and J 4 bases; bases outside gene matches: 6. CDR1 SEHNR and CDR2 FQNEAQ come from the germline V gene (reference sequence). The CDR3 contains 14 residues. CDR3 sequence reads: CASSTRTSPETQYF. CDR3 bases: TGTGCCAGCAGCACCCGGACTAGCCCAGAGACCCAGTACTTC.

The chain employs TRBV27 and TRBJ1-2; TRBD1 agrees at 9 bases. Unmatched junction bases numbered 12, after V lost 5 bases and J lost 5 bases. Germline-derived CDR1 and CDR2 are MNHEY and SMNVEV (reference sequence). CDR3 length: 16 amino acids. The CDR3 bases are TGTGCCAGCAGTGAAGGAGCTGGGACAGGGTGGTATGGCTACACCTTC. Its protein is CASSEGAGTGWYGYTF.

The DNA of the CDR3 is TGTGCCAGCAGCTTTAGGGGACTAGGTAGCTACGAGCAGTACTTC. Its protein product is CASSFRGLGSYEQYF. The chain links TRBV5-8 to TRBJ2-7, with 8 bases identical to TRBD2. This CDR3 is 15 amino acids long. Trimming removed 2 bases from V and 3 bases from J; junction bases left unmatched: 7. Per the germline V gene, CDR1 is SGHTS and CDR2 is YDEGEE.

This clone was counted many times. The germline gene is not matched at one end of the junction; a read error may be the cause. This rearrangement joins TRBV4-1 to TRBJ1-6; TRBD1 matches 7 bases. Germline V gene data show CDR1 as MGHRA and CDR2 as YSYEKL. The CDR3 is 16 residues long. For the CDR3, the DNA is TGCGCCAGCAGGCAAGGTGTGGACAGGCTGGGGTCACCCCTCCACTTT. Translated: CASRQGVDRLGSPLHF.

CDR3 in amino acids: CAWRAGGAFFVTFF. Written as DNA, the CDR3 is TGTGCCTGGAGAGCAGGTGGGGCTTTCTTTGTGACTTTCTTT. The V call is TRBV30, the J call TRBJ1-1, with D possibly matching TRBD1 (5 bases). In germline, CDR1 is GTSNPN, CDR2 SVGIG (reference sequence). This CDR3 has 14 amino acids. V dropped 3 bases and J dropped 12 bases, with 23 bases sitting between them.

This chain links TRBV6-6 with TRBJ2-3; 8 bases line up with TRBD1. V was clipped by 5 bases and J by 3 bases; unmatched bases: 4. Germline CDR1 and CDR2: MNHNY and SVGAGI (reference sequence). This CDR3 is built from 14 residues. CDR3 residues: CASSKGQGTDTQYF. The CDR3, as DNA: TGTGCCAGCAGTAAAGGACAGGGAACAGATACGCAGTATTTT.

This chain uses TRBV7-2 with TRBJ1-2, with 8 nucleotides matching TRBD1. The J segment lost 0 bases and the V segment lost 3 bases, leaving 6 bases of the junction unmatched. The CDR3 is made up of 16 amino acids. CDR1 and CDR2 from the germline V gene are SGHTA and FQGNSA. CDR3 coding DNA: TGTGCCAGCAGCTTCGGTGGACAGGGTTCTAACTATGGCTACACCTTC. Protein sequence: CASSFGGQGSNYGYTF.

This clone was detected a few times. The CDR3 coding sequence is TGTGCCAGCAGCTCCTCCGGGACTAGTCTCCAAGAGACCCAGTACTTC. Protein sequence: CASSSSGTSLQETQYF. The chain uses TRBV11-2 and TRBJ2-5; 8 nucleotides align to TRBD2. V dropped 4 bases and J dropped 1; count of bases not matched to a gene: 8. Germline loops: CDR1 SGHAT, CDR2 FQNNGV. The length of the CDR3 is 16 residues.

The rearrangement links TRBV19 to TRBJ2-6; D gene unclear. CDR1 is LNHDA, CDR2 SQIVND, per germline (reference sequence). Between the trimmed V and J ends, which lost 3 bases and 2 bases, there was a span of 5 bases. The CDR3 is 14 amino acids. CDR3 sequence: CASSILTGANVLTF. The CDR3 nucleotides read TGTGCCAGTAGTATCCTTACTGGGGCCAACGTCCTGACTTTC.

This rearrangement joins TRBV6-5 to TRBJ1-6; D possibly corresponds to TRBD1 (5 bases). CDR1 is MNHEY, CDR2 SVGAGI, per germline. This CDR3 contains 13 residues. The ends were cut back, 4 bases at V and 10 bases at J, with 11 bases in the middle. The CDR3 coding sequence is TGTGCCAGCAGTTCCCTCGGGGGATCACCCCTCCACTTT. Translated, it gives CASSSLGGSPLHF.

This rearrangement joins TRBV5-6 to TRBJ2-5; 8 nucleotides align to TRBD1. Germline CDR1 is SGHDT and CDR2 is YYEEEE. The length of the CDR3 is 14 residues. Unmatched junction bases numbered 1, after V lost 3 bases and J lost 0 bases. This CDR3 is CASSWGQDQETQYF. CDR3 nucleotide sequence: TGTGCCAGCAGCTGGGGACAGGACCAAGAGACCCAGTACTTC.

This sequence joins TRBV5-1 and TRBJ1-1, with TRBD1 matching 8 bases. V was pared by 7 bases and J by 3 bases, with 8 bases of the junction left unmatched. Germline assignment: CDR1 SGHRS and CDR2 YFSETQ. This CDR3 spans 14 amino acids. The CDR3 DNA reads as TGCGCCAGCGCCCCTACAGGGGGGTACACTGAAGCTTTCTTT. Translating it yields CASAPTGGYTEAFF.

The rearrangement links TRBV7-3 to TRBJ2-3; TRBD2 matches at 7 bases. With 3 bases clipped from V and 6 bases from J, the junction kept 9 bases outside the gene matches. The CDR3 sequence is 15 residues long. In germline, CDR1 is SGHTA, CDR2 FQGTGA. CDR3 protein: CASSLIGRVGDTQYF. The CDR3 DNA reads TGTGCCAGCAGCTTGATAGGGAGGGTAGGGGATACGCAGTATTTT.

This clone is a singleton in its sample. This rearrangement joins TRBV7-9 to TRBJ1-2; 10 bases agree with TRBD1. The J segment lost 5 bases and the V segment lost 5 bases, leaving 8 bases of the junction unmatched. In germline, CDR1 is SEHNR, CDR2 FQNEAQ (reference sequence). This CDR3 contains 15 residues. The CDR3 protein is CASSPGTGAGYGYTF. Written as DNA, the CDR3 is TGTGCCAGCAGCCCAGGGACAGGGGCTGGGTATGGCTACACCTTC.